This T cell receptor beta chain was profiled in a study of regulatory T cells in long-lasting Graves disease. Study findings and constraints: Results may be inaccurate due to the small sample size. With 2,500 to 3,500 shared public clonotypes, persistent patients exceeded new patients, who shared over 950. It was in persistent disease that TRBV28, TRBJ1-2 and TRBJ2-5 were favored.

The TCR beta library used iRepertoire HTBI primers with Arm-PCR amplification of CDR3. TCRdb reprocessed the multiplex PCR reads with MiXCR, giving one entry per CDR3 protein. This table holds about 290,000 distinct CDR3 sequences, 20% to 25% found once. The V gene end was trimmed by 6 bases and the J gene end by 6 bases; junction bases not matched to a gene: 8. CDR3 length: 14 amino acids. The germline gives CDR1 SEHNR, CDR2 FQNEAQ (reference sequence). This clonotype was seen more than once but under ten times. Antigen unknown. This sample's time point: persistent/refractory GD, antithyroid drugs over 5 years with positive TRAb. TCR sequences were obtained from RNA taken from PBMCs.

The chain carries TRBV7-9 and TRBJ1-1, with 9 bases aligning to TRBD1. The sample in question was peripheral blood mononuclear cells (PBMCs), obtained when the disease was refractory, from a patient treated with antithyroid drugs. The sequence derives from a female donor with Graves disease. CDR3 in amino acids: CASSSQQGAAEAFF. The CDR3 bases are TGTGCCAGCAGTAGCCAACAGGGGGCGGCTGAAGCTTTCTTT.